A selection of T cell receptor beta chains follows, all from one sample in a study of cytotoxic CD8 clonotypes in ibrutinib-treated CLL. Sequenced by immunoSEQ multiplex PCR; TCRdb stores in-frame clones only, minus some. This sample yields 330,000 or so clones, of which approximately 67% are seen a single time; around 6.3% belongs to the top ten. The specimen was PBMCs, collected after 36 months of ibrutinib treatment. The receptors come from a human donor with chronic lymphocytic leukemia. Both conserved end residues are part of each CDR3. A D gene is named only where the DNA matches it firmly.

length | V | D | CDR3
14 | TRBV5-8 | TRBD2 | CASSPGSGRFKQFF
16 | TRBV13 | - | CASSLGGEPSTDTQYF
14 | TRBV27 | - | CASSLHLRDGEQYF
14 | TRBV2 | - | CASSPGRAYEKLFF
16 | TRBV9 | - | CASSARPGRGLNEQFF
14 | TRBV11-2 | - | CASSGQPDIYEQYF
12 | TRBV2 | - | CASRGESYEQYF
14 | TRBV29-1 | - | CSVSPGLNTDTQYF
13 | TRBV9 | - | CASSQQVAGELFF
14 | TRBV5-1 | - | CASTPVSSYNEQFF
15 | TRBV2 | - | CASSDGLGNTGELFF
16 | TRBV27 | - | CASSSLPGGGTSEQYF
14 | TRBV5-3 | - | CARSLGSVQETQYF
17 | TRBV2 | TRBD2 | CASSPYRTSGTGDEQFF
16 | TRBV10-2 | TRBD2 | CASSDLGGVSTDTQYF
16 | TRBV7-2 | - | CASSTGSGRGAYEQYF
13 | TRBV29-1 | - | CSVEDRDTGELFF
14 | TRBV19 | - | CASSIVAGRYEQYF
15 | TRBV18 | - | CASSPPGLMNTEAFF
14 | TRBV18 | - | CASSHYGNPGELFF
13 | TRBV18 | - | CASSGTGPYEQYF
15 | TRBV6-1 | TRBD1 | CASTATGTSNSPLHF
15 | TRBV9 | TRBD2 | CASSVSGKNTGELFF
13 | TRBV6-5 | TRBD1 | CASSTGLFLSYTF
16 | TRBV2 | - | CASNAGLMGNTGELFF
15 | TRBV6-5 | - | CASRVGQGNTDTQYF